The TCR beta chain described here comes from a study of T cell responses to AZD1222 COVID-19 vaccine. Assay used: immunoSEQ multiplex PCR; TCRdb lists only in-frame clones, some missing. The data show 90,000 to 120,000 clones, about 92% seen once. Sequenced here: peripheral blood, sampled 28 days after the second AZD1222 dose. The origin of this receptor is an adult who received the AZD1222 COVID-19 vaccine.

The CDR3 loop is CASSYGGSEQYF. In DNA form, the CDR3 reads TGTGCCAGCAGCTACGGGGGGAGCGAGCAGTACTTC. The rearrangement joins TRBV5-5 to TRBJ2-7, with 7 bases lining up with TRBD2. This CDR3 contains 12 residues. Trimming at V came to 3 bases and at J to 6 bases, leaving 3 bases not matched to a gene. In germline, CDR1 is SGHKS, CDR2 YYEKEE (reference sequence).